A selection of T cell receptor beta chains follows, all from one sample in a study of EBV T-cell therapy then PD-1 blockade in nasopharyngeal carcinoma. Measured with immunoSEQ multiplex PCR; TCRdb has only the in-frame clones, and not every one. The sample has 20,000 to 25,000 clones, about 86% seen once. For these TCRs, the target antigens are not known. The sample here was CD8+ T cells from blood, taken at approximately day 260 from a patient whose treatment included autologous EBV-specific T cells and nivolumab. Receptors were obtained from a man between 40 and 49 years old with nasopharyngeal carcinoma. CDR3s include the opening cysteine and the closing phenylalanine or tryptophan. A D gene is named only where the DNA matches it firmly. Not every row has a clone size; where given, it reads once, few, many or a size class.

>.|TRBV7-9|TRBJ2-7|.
TGTGCCAGCAGCTTAGGTGCCAGCTACGAGCAGTACTTC
CASSLGASYEQYF
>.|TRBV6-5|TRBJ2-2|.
TGTGCCAGCAGTTCCCTCCACCCGAACACCGGGGAGCTGTTTTTT
CASSSLHPNTGELFF
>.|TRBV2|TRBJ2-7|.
TGTGCCAGTGCAGGGGCCCGCAACGAGCAGTACTTC
CASAGARNEQYF
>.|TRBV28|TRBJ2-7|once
TGTGCCAGCAGTAACCGGGACACCACCTACGAGCAGTACTTC
CASSNRDTTYEQYF
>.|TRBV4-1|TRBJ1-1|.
TGCGCCAGCAGCCACCCGAACACTGAAGCTTTCTTT
CASSHPNTEAFF
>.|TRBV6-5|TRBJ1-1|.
TGTGCCAGCAGTTACTCGATGGGGTACACTGAAGCTTTCTTT
CASSYSMGYTEAFF
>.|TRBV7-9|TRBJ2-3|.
TGTGCCAGCAGCTCAGACCGGTCTTCCACAGATACGCAGTATTTT
CASSSDRSSTDTQYF
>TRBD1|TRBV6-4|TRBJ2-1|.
TGTGCCAGCAGTGAAGAAGGGGGCGGATCCTACAATGAGCAGTTCTTC
CASSEEGGGSYNEQFF
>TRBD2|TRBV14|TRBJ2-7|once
TGTGCCAGCAGCCAGTTCCCGGGACTAGCGGGTTACTACGAGCAGTACTTC
CASSQFPGLAGYYEQYF
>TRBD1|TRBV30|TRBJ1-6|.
TGTGCCTGGGGACGACAGGGAAACCTTCGAGTCAATTCACCCCTCCACTTT
CAWGRQGNLRVNSPLHF
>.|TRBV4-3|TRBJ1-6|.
TGCGCCAGCAGCCTGACAGGAGTACGTTCACCCCTCCACTTT
CASSLTGVRSPLHF
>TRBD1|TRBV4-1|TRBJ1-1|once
TGCGCCAGCAGCCTAGGGACAGGGGGAGGGAACACTGAAGCTTTCTTT
CASSLGTGGGNTEAFF
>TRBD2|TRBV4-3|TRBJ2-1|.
TGCGCCAGCAGCCAAGAACCAGCGGGGGGTTACAATGAGCAGTTCTTC
CASSQEPAGGYNEQFF
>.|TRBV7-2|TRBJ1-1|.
TGTGCCAGCAGCCCATGGGGAAACCCCTCCGACACTGAAGCTTTCTTT
CASSPWGNPSDTEAFF
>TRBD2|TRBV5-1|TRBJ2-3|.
TGCGCCAGCAGCTTGATTAGCGGGGGAGATACGCAGTATTTT
CASSLISGGDTQYF
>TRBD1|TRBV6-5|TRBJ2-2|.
TGTGCCAGCAGTTACGTGACAGGGTCCGGGGAGCTGTTTTTT
CASSYVTGSGELFF
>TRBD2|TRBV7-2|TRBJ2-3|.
TGTGCCAGCAGCAGAATAGGGACTAGCGGGGGGGCCCAGCCAGATACGCAGTATTTT
CASSRIGTSGGAQPDTQYF
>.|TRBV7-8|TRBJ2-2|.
TGTGCCAGCAGCTACGGAGGGACCGGGGAGCTGTTTTTT
CASSYGGTGELFF
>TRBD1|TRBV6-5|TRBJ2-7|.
TGTGCCAGCAGTTATTCTCCGGGACAGGCTCTCTACGAGCAGTACTTC
CASSYSPGQALYEQYF
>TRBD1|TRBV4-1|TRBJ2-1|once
TGCGCCAGCAGGCAACCGGGACAGTCCTCCTACAATGAGCAGTTCTTC
CASRQPGQSSYNEQFF
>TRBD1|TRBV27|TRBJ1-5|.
TGTGCCAGCAGTGATACGGGACAGACCGGCCCGTACAATCAGCCCCAGCATTTT
CASSDTGQTGPYNQPQHF
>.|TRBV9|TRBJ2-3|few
TGTGCCAGCAGCATAACAGGCACAGATACGCAGTATTTT
CASSITGTDTQYF
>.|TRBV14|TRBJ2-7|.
TGTGCCAGCAGCCCGGGAGCCTACGAGCAGTACTTC
CASSPGAYEQYF
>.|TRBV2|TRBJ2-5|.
TGTGCCAGCAGTGAGAGGGCAGGGGAATATCAGGAGACCCAGTACTTC
CASSERAGEYQETQYF